Sequencing of this T cell receptor (beta chain) was carried out in a study of tissue T cells after allogeneic stem cell transplantation. Study conclusions and caveats: Some tissue clones might be persisting host cells; their alloreactivity or antigen specificity was not determined. Within patients, tissue anatomy strongly shaped TCR repertoire composition. Only a limited share of tissue TCRs appeared in blood or spleen.

This clone has a handful of counts. Antigen specificity is unknown. The genes and germline here are from mouse. TCRbeta CDR3 was sequenced at survey depth with template counts. Clones were read by immunoSEQ multiplex PCR, and TCRdb kept only the in-frame ones, dropping some. Here the sample spans 45,000 to 50,000 clones, nearly 75% being singletons. The receptor's source is a pool of C57BL/6 mice in good health. Sequenced input: sorted cells pooled from one or two spleens.

The CDR3 DNA, read in part, is TGTGCCAGCAGCCAAGACCCCATATATGAACAGTAC. The encoded protein is CASSQDPIYEQY. In full, the CDR3 reads CASSQDPIYEQYF. This sequence joins TRBV2 and TRBJ2-7; D ambiguous. From the germline J gene comes the end of the CDR3, since the read stops 1 residue before it. V was trimmed by 0 bases and J by 4 bases, leaving 7 bases between them. CDR1 LGHNA and CDR2 YSYQKL come from the germline V gene. The CDR3 length is 13 residues.